One and the same sample provided the 25 T cell receptor beta chains below, sequenced in a study of CD8+CD57+ T cells in acquired aplastic anemia. Using genomic DNA as the template, TCR beta VDJ and CDR3 profiling was carried out. TCRdb processed the reads anew with MiXCR; each CDR3 protein has one entry. The table lists about 190,000 distinct CDR3 sequences, 50% to 55% of them singletons. Material: sorted CD4+, CD8+, or CD8+CD57+ T cells (not recorded which) from PBMCs. Receptor source: a human donor in good health, serving as a control.

The CDR3 DNA sequence: TGTGCCAGCAGCAGAGGACAGTCCCCAGAGACCCAGTACTTC. Protein sequence: CASSRGQSPETQYF. The rearrangement links TRBV7-9 to TRBJ2-5; D is perhaps TRBD1 (6 bases). The V gene lost 5 bases and the J gene lost 4 bases, with 14 bases spanning the gap. There are 14 residues in the CDR3. Germline CDR1 SEHNR, CDR2 FQNEAQ (reference sequence).

The chain uses TRBV7-2 and TRBJ2-7; 10 nucleotides line up with TRBD2. V trimming: 4 bases; J trimming: 3 bases; junction bases outside the gene matches: 9. From germline, CDR1 is SGHTA and CDR2 FQGNSA. This CDR3 contains 16 residues. As DNA, the CDR3 is TGTGCCAGCAGCTCCGTAACTAGCGGGAAAGTCTACGAGCAGTACTTC. This translates into CASSSVTSGKVYEQYF.

The chain has TRBV15 and TRBJ1-5; a possible D gene is TRBD1 (5 bases). V gave up 0 bases and J gave up 7 bases, with 16 bases separating them. The length of the CDR3 is 16 residues. Germline V gene sequence: CDR1 LNHNV, CDR2 YYDKDF (reference sequence). This chain's CDR3 is CATSRDIGRDGQPQHF. The DNA of the CDR3 is TGTGCCACCAGCAGAGATATAGGCAGGGACGGCCAGCCCCAGCATTTT.

CDR3 in amino acids: CASRSQYEQFF. The CDR3 DNA sequence: TGTGCCAGCAGGTCCCAGTATGAGCAGTTCTTC. The chain is built from TRBV7-9 and TRBJ2-1, with D hard to call. The CDR3 has 11 amino acids. V lost 6 bases and J lost 8, with 8 bases in between. Germline loops: CDR1 SEHNR, CDR2 FQNEAQ (reference sequence).

This clonotype has just a few counts. V gene TRBV25-1 combines with J gene TRBJ2-1, with D tentatively TRBD2 (5 bases). This CDR3 contains 17 residues. Trimming stripped 1 base from V and 7 bases from J, with 20 bases between. Germline CDR1 MGHDK, CDR2 SYGVNS. The CDR3 coding sequence is TGTGCCAGCAGTGAATCTTCTGGAGTGGGAGTGGGGAATGAGCAGTTCTTC. Translating gives CASSESSGVGVGNEQFF.

The rearrangement joins TRBV19 to TRBJ2-5; 9 positions match TRBD2. The CDR3 consists of 14 residues. Per germline, CDR1 LNHDA and CDR2 SQIVND (reference sequence). The V gene end was trimmed by 4 bases and the J gene end by 5 bases; junction bases not matched to a gene: 5. The CDR3 nucleotides read TGTGCCAGTAGTAGCGGGAGGGGGCGGGAGACCCAGTACTTC. This codes for CASSSGRGRETQYF.

The chain employs TRBV7-3 and TRBJ2-7, with TRBD1 as a possible D gene (6 bases). Germline CDR1 SGHTA, CDR2 FQGTGA. The V end lost 2 bases, the J end lost 6 bases, and 14 bases lay between the germline ends. The CDR3 covers 14 residues. Here the CDR3 reads CASSLRAGDAEQYF. The CDR3 nucleotides read TGTGCCAGCAGCTTACGCGCAGGGGATGCCGAGCAGTACTTC.

This chain connects TRBV29-1 to TRBJ2-1; D not certain. This CDR3 has 11 amino acids. Germline CDR1 SQVTM, CDR2 ANQGSEA. Trimming stripped 4 bases from V and 7 bases from J, with 8 bases between. CDR3 coding DNA: TGCAGCGTTGGGCACCAGAATGAGCAGTTCTTC. This encodes CSVGHQNEQFF.

In this sample, this clonotype turned up many times. The V and J genes are TRBV7-6 and TRBJ2-7, with TRBD1 matching over 7 bases. Trimming at V came to 1 base and at J to 2 bases, leaving 5 bases not matched to a gene. Germline V gene data show CDR1 as SGHVS and CDR2 as FNYEAQ. The CDR3 contains 15 residues. The DNA of the CDR3 is TGTGCCAGCAGCTTAGACGACAGGGCAACCTACGAGCAGTACTTC. Residues: CASSLDDRATYEQYF.

With regard to this clonotype: Germline is not matched at one junction end, which may reflect a read error. The chain is built from TRBV10-2 and TRBJ1-1, with 11 bases matching TRBD1. The CDR3 length is 12 residues. CDR1 and CDR2 (germline): WSHSY, SAAADI. Written as DNA, the CDR3 is TGCGCCAGCAGCGCCGGGACAGGGGGTCATGGCTTT. Translation gives CASSAGTGGHGF.

The chain links TRBV7-8 to TRBJ2-7, with D hard to call. The CDR3 loop spans 13 amino acids. Germline values: CDR1 SGHVS, CDR2 FQNEAQ. The V end lost 2 bases, the J end lost 3 bases, and 8 bases lay between the germline ends. In DNA form, the CDR3 reads TGTGCCAGCAGCTTAATAGATTTCTACGAGCAGTACTTC. Translated: CASSLIDFYEQYF.

Many counts were recorded for this clonotype. As DNA, the CDR3 is TGTGCCAGCAGTTACCACGGCGACGAGCAGTACTTC. This sequence encodes CASSYHGDEQYF. The V gene is TRBV6-6, the J gene TRBJ2-7; D call uncertain. The CDR3 covers 12 residues. The V and J ends lost 2 bases and 5 bases respectively, with 7 bases between them. Germline V CDR1 and CDR2: MNHNY, SVGAGI (reference sequence).

This chain connects TRBV2 to TRBJ2-5; a possible D gene is TRBD1 (5 bases). Germline V lookup: CDR1 SNHLY, CDR2 FYNNEI. V shed 6 bases and J shed 0 bases, with 8 bases lying between them. This CDR3 is built from 13 residues. The CDR3 nucleotides read TGTGCCAGCAGGGGGCATAACCAAGAGACCCAGTACTTC. Amino acid sequence: CASRGHNQETQYF.

To note about this clonotype: This likely comes from a read error, as the CDR3 has no conserved phenylalanine or tryptophan at its end. The DNA is left out, because the CDR3 cannot be placed on it with certainty; the CDR3 is given as TCRdb lists it. The chain employs TRBV19 and TRBJ1-5. The germline gives CDR1 LNHDA, CDR2 SQIVND (reference sequence). The CDR3 is 13 residues long, counting both termini. CDR3 sequence reads: CASSIKAHQPQLL.

In its sample, this clonotype is medium-sized. This chain links TRBV7-9 with TRBJ1-1, with D possibly matching TRBD1 (5 bases). The germline V gene encodes CDR1 SEHNR and CDR2 FQNEAQ (reference sequence). V gave up 2 bases and J gave up 1 base, with 8 bases separating them. The CDR3 runs to 14 residues. The CDR3 bases are TGTGCCAGCAGCTTAAGGCAGGGGAACACTGAAGCTTTCTTT. Encoded protein: CASSLRQGNTEAFF.

The chain recombines TRBV4-1 with TRBJ2-3; maybe TRBD2 (6 bases). The CDR3 spans 16 residues. The germline V and J ends were trimmed by 0 bases and 5 bases, with 15 bases remaining between them. Per the germline V gene, CDR1 is MGHRA and CDR2 is YSYEKL. CDR3 protein: CASSQERLAKGDTQYF. The CDR3 region has the DNA TGCGCCAGCAGCCAAGAGCGGCTAGCGAAGGGAGATACGCAGTATTTT.

At least ten counts were recorded for this clonotype. This chain links TRBV12-3 or TRBV12-4 with TRBJ1-5; no clear D gene. This CDR3 is 15 amino acids long. V was pared by 4 bases and J by 5 bases, with 15 bases between. The CDR3 here is CASSSRAGPHQPQHF. The CDR3, as DNA: TGTGCCAGCAGTTCGAGGGCGGGCCCCCATCAGCCCCAGCATTTT.

The chain joins TRBV24-1 to TRBJ1-2, with 10 bases lining up with TRBD1. Germline V gene sequence: CDR1 KGHDR, CDR2 SFDVKD. The CDR3 contains 16 residues. Losses at the gene ends were 5 bases for V and 4 bases for J; bases not matched to a gene: 9. CDR3 nucleotide sequence: TGTGCCACCAGTGCCCCGACAGGGGGCTCGTCCTATGGCTACACCTTC. This encodes CATSAPTGGSSYGYTF.

Here the CDR3 DNA reads TGTGCCACCAGTGATTTGCAAAAGGACGAGCAGTTCTTC. Protein: CATSDLQKDEQFF. This chain joins TRBV24-1 and TRBJ2-1; the D is unclear. Trimming pared 0 bases from V and 10 bases from J, leaving 9 bases between. This CDR3 contains 13 residues. CDR1 is KGHDR, CDR2 SFDVKD, per germline.

On this clonotype: The junction differs from germline at one of its ends, possibly a read error. The CDR3 loop is CASSPPGSPIYGYTF. CDR3 DNA sequence: TGCGCCAGCAGCCCCCCAGGGTCCCCTATCTATGGCTACACCTTC. This rearrangement joins TRBV9 to TRBJ1-2; D is possibly TRBD1 (5 bases). The CDR3 covers 15 residues. Germline V lookup: CDR1 SGDLS, CDR2 YYNGEE.

This clonotype was observed at least ten times. The chain joins TRBV6-6 to TRBJ2-6; perhaps TRBD1 as D (6 bases). The CDR3 covers 17 residues. The V gene lost 2 bases and the J gene lost 2 bases, with 13 bases spanning the gap. CDR1 MNHNY and CDR2 SVGAGI come from the germline V gene (reference sequence). Written as DNA, the CDR3 is TGTGCCAGCAGTTACGCTACCGGGACACCTGGGGCCAACGTCCTGACTTTC. It translates to CASSYATGTPGANVLTF.

The chain carries TRBV20-1 and TRBJ2-7, with a weak D call TRBD1 (6 bases). The DNA end lines up better with TRBJ2-5; the J call may be wrong. This CDR3 has 13 amino acids. The germline gives CDR1 DFQATT, CDR2 SNEGSKA (reference sequence). CDR3 coding DNA: TGCAGTGCTAGAGGTCCAGGGGAAGAGACCCAGTACTTC. Its translation is CSARGPGEETQYF.

This chain joins TRBV7-3 and TRBJ2-5, with D maybe TRBD1 (5 bases). Germline CDR1 reads SGHTA; CDR2 reads FQGTGA. The CDR3 runs to 15 residues. Trimming left V 2 bases short and J 5 bases short, with 15 bases between. This CDR3 reads CASSLSPGLGETQYF. The CDR3 region has the DNA TGTGCCAGCAGCTTATCCCCAGGGTTGGGGGAGACCCAGTACTTC.

Turning to this clonotype: The DNA is omitted, as the CDR3 cannot be located on it reliably, and the CDR3 follows TCRdb's listing. This chain connects TRBV7-2 to TRBJ2-5; the table's D gene call, TRBD1, was not cross checked with the DNA. CDR1 and CDR2 (germline): SGHTA, FQGNSA. The CDR3 is 17 residues long, ends included. The CDR3 loop is CASSFTGGIRSILAQYF.

About this clonotype: The germline gene is not matched at one end of the junction; a read error may be the cause. The chain has TRBV20-1 and TRBJ2-1; 12 bases are shared with TRBD2. This CDR3 region has 14 residues. The V gene's germline CDR1 is DFQATT and CDR2 SNEGSKA (reference sequence). CDR3 loop: CSTSTSGGLGEQFF. CDR3 in DNA: TGCAGTACTAGTACTAGCGGGGGGCTTGGTGAGCAGTTCTTC.